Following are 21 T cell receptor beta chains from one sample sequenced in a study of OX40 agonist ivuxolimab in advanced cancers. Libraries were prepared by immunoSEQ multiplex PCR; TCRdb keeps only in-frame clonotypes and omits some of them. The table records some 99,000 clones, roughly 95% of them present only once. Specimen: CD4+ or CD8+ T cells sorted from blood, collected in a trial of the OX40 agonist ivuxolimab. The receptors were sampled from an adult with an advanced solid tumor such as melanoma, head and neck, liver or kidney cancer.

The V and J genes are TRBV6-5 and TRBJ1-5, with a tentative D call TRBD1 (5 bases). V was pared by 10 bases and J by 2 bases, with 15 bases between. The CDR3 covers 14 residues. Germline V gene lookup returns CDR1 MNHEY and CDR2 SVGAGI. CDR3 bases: TGTGCCACCCGACAAGGAGGGGGCAATCAGCCCCAGCATTTT. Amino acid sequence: CATRQGGGNQPQHF.

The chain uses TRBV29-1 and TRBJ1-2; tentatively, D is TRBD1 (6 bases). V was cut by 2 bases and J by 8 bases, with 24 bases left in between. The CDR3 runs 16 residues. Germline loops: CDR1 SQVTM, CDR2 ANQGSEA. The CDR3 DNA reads TGCAGCGTTGAATTGCGCCCGGGGACAACCAGGCGGGGCTACACCTTC. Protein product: CSVELRPGTTRRGYTF.

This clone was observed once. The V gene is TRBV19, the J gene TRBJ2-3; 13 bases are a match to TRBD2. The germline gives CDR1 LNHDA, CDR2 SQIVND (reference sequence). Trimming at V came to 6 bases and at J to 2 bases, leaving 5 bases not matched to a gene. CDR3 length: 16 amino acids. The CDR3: CASSGLAGVSTDTQYF. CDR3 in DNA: TGTGCCAGTAGCGGACTAGCGGGGGTCTCCACAGATACGCAGTATTTT.

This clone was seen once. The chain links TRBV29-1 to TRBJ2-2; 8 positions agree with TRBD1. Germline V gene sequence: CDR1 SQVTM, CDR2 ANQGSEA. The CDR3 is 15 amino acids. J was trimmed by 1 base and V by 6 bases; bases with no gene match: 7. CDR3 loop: CSVAKDRGNTGELFF. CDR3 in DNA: TGCAGCGTCGCCAAAGACAGGGGGAACACCGGGGAGCTGTTTTTT.

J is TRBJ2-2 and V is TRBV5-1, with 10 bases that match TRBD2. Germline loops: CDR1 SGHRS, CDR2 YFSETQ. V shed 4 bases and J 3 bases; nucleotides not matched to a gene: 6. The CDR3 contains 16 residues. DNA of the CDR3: TGCGCCAGCAGCACTCCTAGCGGGAGTTACACCGGGGAGCTGTTTTTT. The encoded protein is CASSTPSGSYTGELFF.

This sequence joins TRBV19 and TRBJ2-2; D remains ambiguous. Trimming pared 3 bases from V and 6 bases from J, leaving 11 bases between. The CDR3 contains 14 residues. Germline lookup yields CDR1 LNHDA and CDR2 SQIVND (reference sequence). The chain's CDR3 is CASSIAPKAGELFF. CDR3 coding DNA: TGTGCCAGTAGTATTGCCCCAAAGGCCGGGGAGCTGTTTTTT.

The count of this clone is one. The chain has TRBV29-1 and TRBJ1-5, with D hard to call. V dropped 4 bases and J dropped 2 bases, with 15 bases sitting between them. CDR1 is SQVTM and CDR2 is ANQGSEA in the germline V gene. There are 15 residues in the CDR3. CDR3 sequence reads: CSVADGVIGNQPQHF. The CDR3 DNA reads TGCAGCGTTGCCGACGGAGTTATAGGCAATCAGCCCCAGCATTTT.

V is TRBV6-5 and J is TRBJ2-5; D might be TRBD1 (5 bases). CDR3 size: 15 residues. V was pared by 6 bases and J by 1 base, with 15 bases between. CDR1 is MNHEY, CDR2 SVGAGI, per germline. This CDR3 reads CASSQQGALQETQYF. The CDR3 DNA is TGTGCCAGCAGCCAGCAGGGTGCCCTCCAAGAGACCCAGTACTTC.

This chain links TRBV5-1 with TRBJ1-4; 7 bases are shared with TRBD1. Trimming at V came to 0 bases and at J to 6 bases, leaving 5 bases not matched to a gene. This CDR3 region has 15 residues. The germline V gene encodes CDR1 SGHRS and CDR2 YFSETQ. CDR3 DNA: TGCGCCAGCAGCTTGGGTGACAGGGAGGATGAAAAACTGTTTTTT. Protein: CASSLGDREDEKLFF.

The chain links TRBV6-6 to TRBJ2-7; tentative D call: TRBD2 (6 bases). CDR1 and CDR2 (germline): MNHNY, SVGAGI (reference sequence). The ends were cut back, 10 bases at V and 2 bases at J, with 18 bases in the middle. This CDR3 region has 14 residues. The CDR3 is CATSRGRGAYEQYF. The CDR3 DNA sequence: TGTGCCACCTCGCGCGGGCGGGGAGCCTACGAGCAGTACTTC.

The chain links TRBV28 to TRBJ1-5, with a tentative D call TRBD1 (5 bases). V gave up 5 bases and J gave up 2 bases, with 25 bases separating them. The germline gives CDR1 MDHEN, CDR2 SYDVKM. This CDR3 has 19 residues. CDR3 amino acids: CASSTLLWQGKKGNQPQHF. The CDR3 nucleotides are TGTGCCAGCAGTACCCTTTTATGGCAGGGCAAGAAAGGCAATCAGCCCCAGCATTTT.

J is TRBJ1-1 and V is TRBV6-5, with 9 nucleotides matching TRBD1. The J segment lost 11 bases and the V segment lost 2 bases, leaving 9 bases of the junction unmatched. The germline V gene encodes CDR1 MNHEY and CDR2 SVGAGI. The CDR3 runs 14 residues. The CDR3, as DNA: TGTGCCAGCAGTTACCTGGGACAGGGTGGGTCGGCTTTCTTT. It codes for CASSYLGQGGSAFF.

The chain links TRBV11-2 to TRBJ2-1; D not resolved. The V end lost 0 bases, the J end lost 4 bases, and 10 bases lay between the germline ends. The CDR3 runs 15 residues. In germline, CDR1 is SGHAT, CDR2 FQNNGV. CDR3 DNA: TGTGCCAGCAGCTTAGATGGGTGGGGTTACAATGAGCAGTTCTTC. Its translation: CASSLDGWGYNEQFF.

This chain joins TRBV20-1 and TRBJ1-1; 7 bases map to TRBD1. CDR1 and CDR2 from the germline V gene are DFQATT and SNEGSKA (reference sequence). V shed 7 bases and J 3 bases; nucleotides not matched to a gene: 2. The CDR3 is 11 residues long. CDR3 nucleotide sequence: TGCAGTGGACAGGGATACACTGAAGCTTTCTTT. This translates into CSGQGYTEAFF.

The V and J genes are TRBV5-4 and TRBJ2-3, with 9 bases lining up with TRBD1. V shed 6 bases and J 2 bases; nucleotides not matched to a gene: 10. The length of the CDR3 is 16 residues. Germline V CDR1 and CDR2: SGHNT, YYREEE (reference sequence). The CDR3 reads CASKRTGAGSTDTQYF. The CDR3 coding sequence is TGTGCCAGCAAGAGGACAGGGGCTGGGTCCACAGATACGCAGTATTTT.

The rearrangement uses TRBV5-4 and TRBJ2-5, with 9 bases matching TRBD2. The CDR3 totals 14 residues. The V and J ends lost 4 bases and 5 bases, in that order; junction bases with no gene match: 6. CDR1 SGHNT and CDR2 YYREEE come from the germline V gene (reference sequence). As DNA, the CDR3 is TGTGCCAGCAGCCGGACTAGCGTGAAGGAGACCCAGTACTTC. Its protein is CASSRTSVKETQYF.

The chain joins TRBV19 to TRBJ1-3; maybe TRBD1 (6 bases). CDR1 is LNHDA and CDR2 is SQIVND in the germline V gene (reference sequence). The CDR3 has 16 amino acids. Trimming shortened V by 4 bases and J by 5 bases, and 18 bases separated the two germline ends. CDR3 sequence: CASSNISGVRRNTIYF. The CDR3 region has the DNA TGTGCCAGTAGTAACATTTCAGGGGTGCGGAGAAACACCATATATTTT. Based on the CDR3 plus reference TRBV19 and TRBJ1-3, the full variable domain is DGGITQSPKYLFRKEGQNVTLSCEQNLNHDAMYWYRQDPGQGLRLIYYSQIVNDFQKGDIAEGYSVSREKKESFPLTVTSAQKNPTAFYLCASSNISGVRRNTIYFGEGSWLTVV.

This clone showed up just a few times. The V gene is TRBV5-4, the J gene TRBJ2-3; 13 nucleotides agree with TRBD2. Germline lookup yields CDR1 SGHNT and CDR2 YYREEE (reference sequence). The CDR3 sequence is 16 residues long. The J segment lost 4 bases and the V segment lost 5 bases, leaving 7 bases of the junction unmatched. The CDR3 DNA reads TGTGCCAGCAGGCGCCTACTAGCGGGAGGGGCAGATACGCAGTATTTT. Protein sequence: CASRRLLAGGADTQYF.

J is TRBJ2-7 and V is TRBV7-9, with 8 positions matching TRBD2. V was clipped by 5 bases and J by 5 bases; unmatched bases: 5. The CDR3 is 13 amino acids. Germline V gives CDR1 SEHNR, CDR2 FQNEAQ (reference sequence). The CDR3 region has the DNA TGTGCCAGCAGCCCCGGGACTAGGCACGAGCAGTACTTC. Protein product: CASSPGTRHEQYF.

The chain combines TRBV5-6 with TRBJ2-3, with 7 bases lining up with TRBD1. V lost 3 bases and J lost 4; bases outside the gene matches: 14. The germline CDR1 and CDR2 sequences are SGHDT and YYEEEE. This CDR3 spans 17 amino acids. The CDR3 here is CASSSVGQSLGPDTQYF. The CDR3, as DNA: TGTGCCAGCAGCTCTGTGGGACAGAGTCTGGGCCCAGATACGCAGTATTTT.

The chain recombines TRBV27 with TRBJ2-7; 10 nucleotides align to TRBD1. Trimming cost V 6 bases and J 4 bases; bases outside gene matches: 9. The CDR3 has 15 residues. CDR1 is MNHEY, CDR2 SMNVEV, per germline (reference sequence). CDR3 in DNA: TGTGCCAGCAGAAGGACAGGGGGTATTTTGTACGAGCAGTACTTC. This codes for CASRRTGGILYEQYF.